These T cell receptor beta chains were read from a single sample in a study of T cell responses to AZD1222 COVID-19 vaccine. Generated by immunoSEQ multiplex PCR, the TCRdb table keeps only in-frame clones and is missing some. The data hold roughly 80,000 clones, with 90% observed a single time. This material consisted of peripheral blood, taken 28 days after the second AZD1222 dose. The origin of the receptors is an adult who received the AZD1222 COVID-19 vaccine. Each CDR3 is given with its conserved first and last residue. D genes are given only for firm matches. Clone sizes are given selectively: once, few, many, or a class where the clone is expanded.

d_gene | j_gene | abundance | v_gene | CDR3nt | CDR3aa
- | TRBJ1-4 | - | TRBV7-9 | TGTGCCAGCAGCCTGAGTAGTCTCAATGAAAAACTGTTTTTT | CASSLSSLNEKLFF
TRBD1 | TRBJ2-7 | - | TRBV27 | TGTGCCAGCAGTTTATCGGGACAGGGTTCCGAGCAGTACTTC | CASSLSGQGSEQYF
TRBD1 | TRBJ1-1 | - | TRBV19 | TGTGCCAGTAACTTCGGGGGGACAGGCTACACTGAAGCTTTCTTT | CASNFGGTGYTEAFF
- | TRBJ2-7 | once | TRBV28 | TGTGCCAGCAGACCCCTGAACAGGGCTTACGAGCAGTACTTC | CASRPLNRAYEQYF
TRBD2 | TRBJ2-1 | - | TRBV7-3 | TGTGCCAGCACCGCAGGACTAGCGGGGGGGGATGAGCAGTTCTTC | CASTAGLAGGDEQFF
TRBD1 | TRBJ1-2 | - | TRBV7-2 | TGTGCCAGCAGCTTAGGCTTACAGGGGCGGCGTGGCTATGGCTACACCTTC | CASSLGLQGRRGYGYTF
TRBD1 | TRBJ1-3 | few | TRBV5-1 | TGCGCCAGCAGCTTGACAGGGGCTATAGACACCATATATTTT | CASSLTGAIDTIYF
- | TRBJ2-2 | - | TRBV3-1/TRBV3-2 | TGTGCCAGCAGCCAGGGGTACACCGGGGAGCTGTTTTTT | CASSQGYTGELFF
- | TRBJ1-2 | - | TRBV24-1 | TGTGCCACCAGTCCCGAGAAGGGGTCGGATGGCTACACCTTC | CATSPEKGSDGYTF
- | TRBJ1-5 | once | TRBV23-1 | TGCGCCAGCAGACAAGGGCCCGAATTCAAGGAACAGGGATCATTACTCAATCAGCCCCAGCATTTT | CASRQGPEFKEQGSLLNQPQHF
- | TRBJ1-1 | - | TRBV9 | TGTGCCAGCAGCGTACGAGGGGACACTGAAGCTTTCTTT | CASSVRGDTEAFF
TRBD1 | TRBJ1-1 | - | TRBV28 | TGTGCCAGCAGTCGGGACAGGGTAACGACTGAAGCTTTCTTT | CASSRDRVTTEAFF
- | TRBJ1-6 | once | TRBV6-1 | TGTGCCAGCAGTGAAGGAGTTGAGGTCTCCTATAATTCACCCCTCCACTTT | CASSEGVEVSYNSPLHF
TRBD1 | TRBJ2-3 | - | TRBV7-9 | TGTGCCAGCAGCTTAGGCGGGACAGGGGCAGATACGCAGTATTTT | CASSLGGTGADTQYF
TRBD2 | TRBJ2-3 | - | TRBV5-1 | TGCGCCAGCAGCCCCTTGACTAGCGGGGAAGGTACGCAGTATTTT | CASSPLTSGEGTQYF
TRBD1 | TRBJ2-5 | - | TRBV7-2 | TGTGCCAGCAGCTTATTGAAGGGGCAGGGGGATTACCAAGAGACCCAGTACTTC | CASSLLKGQGDYQETQYF
TRBD1 | TRBJ2-3 | - | TRBV12-3/TRBV12-4 | TGTGCCAGCAGGGACAGGGACACAGATACGCAGTATTTT | CASRDRDTDTQYF
TRBD2 | TRBJ2-7 | - | TRBV6-1 | TGTGCCAGCAGTGAATGGGAGGGTGGAGCTGGGCAGTACTTC | CASSEWEGGAGQYF
- | TRBJ1-4 | - | TRBV6-5 | TGTGCCAGCAGCCCCGGGGAAAAACTGTTTTTT | CASSPGEKLFF
TRBD1 | TRBJ1-2 | - | TRBV6-6 | TGTGCCAGCAGGAAAGGACAGGGGGACTATGGCTACACCTTC | CASRKGQGDYGYTF
TRBD1 | TRBJ1-3 | - | TRBV7-9 | TGTGCCAGCAGCCTACAGGGGTCGGGAAACACCATATATTTT | CASSLQGSGNTIYF
- | TRBJ1-4 | - | TRBV18 | TGTGCCAGCTCATCGAACGAGGACATTGAAAAACTGTTTTTT | CASSSNEDIEKLFF
- | TRBJ2-3 | - | TRBV2 | TGTGCCAGCCGACGGACTAGCACAGATACGCAGTATTTT | CASRRTSTDTQYF
TRBD1 | TRBJ2-1 | - | TRBV7-2 | TGTGCCAGCAGCTTCGACAGGGGGCAGCATGAGCAGTTCTTC | CASSFDRGQHEQFF
TRBD2 | TRBJ2-1 | - | TRBV6-5 | TGTGCCAGCAGGAAGCTAGCGGGGATCAATGAGCAGTTCTTC | CASRKLAGINEQFF